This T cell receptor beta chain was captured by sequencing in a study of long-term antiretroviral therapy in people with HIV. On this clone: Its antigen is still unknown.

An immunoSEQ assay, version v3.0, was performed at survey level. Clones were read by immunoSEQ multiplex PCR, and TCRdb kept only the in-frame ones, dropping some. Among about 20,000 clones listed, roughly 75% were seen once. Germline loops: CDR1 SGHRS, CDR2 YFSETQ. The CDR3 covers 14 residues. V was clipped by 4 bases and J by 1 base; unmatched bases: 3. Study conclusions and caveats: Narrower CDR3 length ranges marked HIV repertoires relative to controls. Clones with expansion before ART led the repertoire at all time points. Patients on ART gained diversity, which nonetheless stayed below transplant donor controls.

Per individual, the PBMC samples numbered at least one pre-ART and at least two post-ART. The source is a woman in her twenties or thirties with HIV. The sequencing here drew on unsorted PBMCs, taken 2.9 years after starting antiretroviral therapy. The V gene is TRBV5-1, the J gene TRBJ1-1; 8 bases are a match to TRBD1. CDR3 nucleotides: TGCGCCAGCAGCCCCGGGACAGGGAACACTGAAGCTTTCTTT. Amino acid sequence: CASSPGTGNTEAFF. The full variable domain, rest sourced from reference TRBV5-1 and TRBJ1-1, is KAGVTQTPRYLIKTRGQQVTLSCSPISGHRSVSWYQQTPGQGLQFLFEYFSETQRNKGNFPGRFSGRQFSNSRSEMNVSTLELGDSALYLCASSPGTGNTEAFFGQGTRLTVV.